This T cell receptor (beta chain) was recovered during a study of blood T cell repertoires in COVID-19. Grouping used clinical history reported by participants in a survey and questionnaire. The study counted Cohort 3 donors as recovered given two negative PCRs, clearance, or symptom resolution. This clone was seen only once. Profiled with immunoSEQ multiplex PCR; TCRdb holds only in-frame clones, not every one. The sample holds around 290,000 clones; 88% are singletons and the top ten take around 1%. CDR3 length: 17 residues. Germline V gene data show CDR1 as SEHNR and CDR2 as FQNEAQ (reference sequence). V lost 4 bases to trimming and J lost 1 base, with 19 bases between them.

Input material: PBMCs or T cells enriched from blood (not recorded which). This chain links TRBV7-9 with TRBJ1-1; perhaps TRBD1 as D (5 bases). The sequence was obtained from a woman in her twenties or thirties who had recovered from COVID-19. This CDR3 is CASSSGGGRDSNTEAFF. CDR3 nucleotide sequence: TGTGCCAGCAGCTCCGGGGGAGGTCGTGATTCGAACACTGAAGCTTTCTTT.